This T cell receptor (beta chain) originates from a study of CD8 T cells in ankylosing spondylitis. Study observations and caveats: Fewer than ten highly homologous variants made up a TCR beta motif that seemed to typify ankylosing spondylitis blood. Some of the motif variants had earlier been found in reactive arthritis patients' fluid and blood.

Quantitative molecular-barcoded 5'-RACE generated the TCR beta libraries. TCRdb reprocessed the 5' RACE reads with MiXCR, giving one entry per CDR3 protein. Of 220,000 or so distinct CDR3 sequences listed, roughly a tenth are singletons. With regard to this clonotype: Its antigen remains unidentified.

Trimming cost V 3 bases and J 4 bases, with 11 bases left between them. The CDR3 consists of 15 residues. Looked up from germline, CDR1 is SGHRS and CDR2 is YFSETQ. The sample consisted of blood, either unsorted or a sorted T cell fraction (not recorded which). The clonotype originates from a male donor with ankylosing spondylitis or in good health (not recorded which). V gene TRBV5-1 combines with J gene TRBJ1-6; D gene unclear. This chain's CDR3 is CASSSEQIYNSPLHF. For the CDR3, the DNA is TGCGCCAGCAGCTCGGAGCAAATTTATAATTCACCCCTCCACTTT.